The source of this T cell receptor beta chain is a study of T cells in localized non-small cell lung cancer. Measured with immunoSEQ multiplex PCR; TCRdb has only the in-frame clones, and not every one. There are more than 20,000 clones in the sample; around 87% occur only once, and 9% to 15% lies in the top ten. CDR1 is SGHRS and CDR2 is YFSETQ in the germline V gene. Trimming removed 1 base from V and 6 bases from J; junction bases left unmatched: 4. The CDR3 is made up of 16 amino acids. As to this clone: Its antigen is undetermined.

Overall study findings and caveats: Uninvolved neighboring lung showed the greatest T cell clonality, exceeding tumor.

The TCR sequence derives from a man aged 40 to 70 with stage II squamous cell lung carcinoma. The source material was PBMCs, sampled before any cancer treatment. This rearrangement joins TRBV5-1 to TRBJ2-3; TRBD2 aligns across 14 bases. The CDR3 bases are TGCGCCAGCAGCTTGTGGGGGACTAGCGGGGGCGATACGCAGTATTTT. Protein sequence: CASSLWGTSGGDTQYF.